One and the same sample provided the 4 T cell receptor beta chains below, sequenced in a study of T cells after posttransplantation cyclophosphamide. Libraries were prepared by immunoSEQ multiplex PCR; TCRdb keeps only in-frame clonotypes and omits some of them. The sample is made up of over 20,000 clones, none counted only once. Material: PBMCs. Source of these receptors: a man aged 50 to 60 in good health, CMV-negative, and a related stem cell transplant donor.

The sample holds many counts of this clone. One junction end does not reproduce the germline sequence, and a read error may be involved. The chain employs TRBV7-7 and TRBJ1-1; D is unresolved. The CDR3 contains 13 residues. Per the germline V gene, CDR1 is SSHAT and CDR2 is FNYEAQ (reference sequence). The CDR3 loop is CASSLERGSEAFF. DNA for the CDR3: TGTGCTAGCAGCTTAGAGCGGGGTTCTGAAGCTTTCTTT.

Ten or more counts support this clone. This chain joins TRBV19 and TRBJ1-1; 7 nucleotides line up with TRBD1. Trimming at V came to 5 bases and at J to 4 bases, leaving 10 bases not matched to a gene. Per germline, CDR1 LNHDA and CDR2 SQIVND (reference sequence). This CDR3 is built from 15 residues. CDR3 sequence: CASSDPGQSFTEAFF. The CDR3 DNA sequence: TGTGCCAGTAGTGACCCGGGACAGAGCTTCACTGAAGCTTTCTTT.

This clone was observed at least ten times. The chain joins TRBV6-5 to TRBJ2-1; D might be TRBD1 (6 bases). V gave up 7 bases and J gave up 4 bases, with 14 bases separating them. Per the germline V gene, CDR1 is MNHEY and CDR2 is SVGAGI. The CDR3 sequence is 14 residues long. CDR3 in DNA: TGTGCCAGCAAACCGGGACAAACTTACAATGAGCAGTTCTTC. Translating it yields CASKPGQTYNEQFF.

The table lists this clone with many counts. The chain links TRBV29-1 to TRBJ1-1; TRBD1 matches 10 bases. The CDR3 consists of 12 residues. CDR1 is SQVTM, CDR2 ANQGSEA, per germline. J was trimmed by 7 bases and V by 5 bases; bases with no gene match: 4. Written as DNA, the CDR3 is TGCAGCGTTCGACAGGGGGCGGGTGAAGCTTTCTTT. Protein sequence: CSVRQGAGEAFF.